This TCR beta chain stems from a study of blood T cell repertoires in COVID-19. Study overall: From the United States, Italy and Spain came samples of acute and convalescent COVID-19. T cells, B-cell-depleted T cells, or PBMCs supplied cDNA or gDNA.

Profiling relied on immunoSEQ multiplex PCR, and the TCRdb table lists in-frame clones only, not all of them. The repertoire consists of some 150,000 clones, with 70% to 90% occurring once and the leading ten covering 6.5% to 9.5%. During active infection, Seattle patients enrolled and were then monitored through disease. The germline gives CDR1 KGHSH, CDR2 LQKENI. The CDR3 covers 17 residues. V dropped 3 bases and J dropped 4; count of bases not matched to a gene: 11. The chain combines TRBV18 with TRBJ2-7, with 11 bases fitting TRBD2. The sequenced sample consisted of peripheral blood. The TCR sequence derives from a woman aged 55 to 70 with COVID-19, enrolled during active disease. CDR3 in DNA: TGTGCCAGCTCACCCCTCCTAGCGGGGGGCTCCAAGTACGAGCAGTACTTC. Amino acid sequence: CASSPLLAGGSKYEQYF.